The T cell receptor (beta chain) described here comes from a study of early T cells in non-severe SARS-CoV-2 infection. Turning to the study itself: It was bulk RNA from unsorted whole blood that was sequenced, and the chains were unpaired.

From germline, CDR1 is SGHNT and CDR2 YYREEE (reference sequence). V lost 3 bases and J lost 9, with 16 bases in between. The CDR3 has 15 residues. This clonotype has ten or more counts. Its antigen is currently unknown. Study-wide findings and caveats: Lookups in VDJdb leaned toward anti-spike CD8 responses and missed private and CD4 specificities.

Researchers attached unique molecular identifiers to individual cDNA molecules. TCRdb fed the 5' RACE reads into MiXCR, producing one record per CDR3 protein. Here the sample spans about 60,000 distinct CDR3 sequences, 8.5% to 10% being singletons. The specimen sequenced was whole blood. This clonotype was sampled from an adult who was a healthcare worker with PCR-confirmed SARS-CoV-2 infection or an uninfected control (not recorded which). The V call is TRBV5-4, the J call TRBJ1-6, with a tentative D call TRBD1 (5 bases). The CDR3 DNA sequence: TGTGCCAGCAGCTGGGGGACGGCGAGAGGTTCACCCCTCCACTTT. Translated, it gives CASSWGTARGSPLHF. Complete variable domain (other parts from reference TRBV5-4 and TRBJ1-6): ETGVTQSPTHLIKTRGQQVTLRCSSQSGHNTVSWYQQALGQGPQFIFQYYREEENGRGNFPPRFSGLQFPNYSSELNVNALELDDSALYLCASSWGTARGSPLHFGNGTRLTVT.